This TCR beta chain was retrieved from a study of T cells after yellow fever vaccination. Points from the study as a whole: Clones that expanded after primary vaccination mostly reappeared after the booster (over 95% CD4, about 89% CD8).

The CDR3 is 14 residues long. Germline-derived CDR1 and CDR2 are SGHRS and YFSETQ. Trimming stripped 3 bases from V and 1 base from J, with 10 bases between. In the case of this clonotype: Its target is not known.

Researchers made TCR cDNA using 5'RACE template switching, and this step added a universal primer site and UMIs. One entry per CDR3 protein results from TCRdb running MiXCR on the 5' RACE reads. The table lists more than 350,000 distinct CDR3 sequences, approximately 10% of them singletons. The chain is built from TRBV5-1 and TRBJ2-5; D might be TRBD1 (6 bases). The sequencing used PBMCs, collected on the day of the first yellow fever vaccination. The TCR was taken from a man aged 18 to 29 who received the YFV17D yellow fever vaccine. Written as DNA, the CDR3 is TGCGCCAGCAGCTCAGGGGACCTCCAAGAGACCCAGTACTTC. Amino acids: CASSSGDLQETQYF.